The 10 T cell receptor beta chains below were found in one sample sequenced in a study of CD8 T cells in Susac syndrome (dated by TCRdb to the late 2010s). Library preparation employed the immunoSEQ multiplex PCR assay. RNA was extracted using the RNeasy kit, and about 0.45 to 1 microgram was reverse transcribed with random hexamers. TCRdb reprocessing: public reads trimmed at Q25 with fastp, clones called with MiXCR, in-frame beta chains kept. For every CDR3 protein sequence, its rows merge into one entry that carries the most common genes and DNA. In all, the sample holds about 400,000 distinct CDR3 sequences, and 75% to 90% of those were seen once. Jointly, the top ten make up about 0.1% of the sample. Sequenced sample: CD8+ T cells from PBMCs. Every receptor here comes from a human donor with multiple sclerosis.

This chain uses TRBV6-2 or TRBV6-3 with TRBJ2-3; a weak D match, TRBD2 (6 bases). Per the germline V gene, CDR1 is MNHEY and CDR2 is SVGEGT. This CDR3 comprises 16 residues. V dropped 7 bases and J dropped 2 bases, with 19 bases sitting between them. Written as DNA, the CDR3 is TGTGCCAGCACTAAAACCCCCCCGCGGGACACAGATACGCAGTATTTT. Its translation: CASTKTPPRDTDTQYF.

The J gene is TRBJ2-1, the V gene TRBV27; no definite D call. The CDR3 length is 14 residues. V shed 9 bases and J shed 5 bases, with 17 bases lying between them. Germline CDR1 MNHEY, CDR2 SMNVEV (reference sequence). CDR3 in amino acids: CASSWVASNNEQFF. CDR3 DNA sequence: TGTGCCAGTAGCTGGGTTGCGTCGAACAATGAGCAGTTCTTC.

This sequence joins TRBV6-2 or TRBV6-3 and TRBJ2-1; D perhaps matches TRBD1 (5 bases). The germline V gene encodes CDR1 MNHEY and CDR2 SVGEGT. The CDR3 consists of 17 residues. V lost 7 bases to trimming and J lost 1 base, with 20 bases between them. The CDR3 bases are TGTGCCAGCACCCCCCTCGTGGGGCCTAGATCCTACAATGAGCAGTTCTTC. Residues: CASTPLVGPRSYNEQFF.

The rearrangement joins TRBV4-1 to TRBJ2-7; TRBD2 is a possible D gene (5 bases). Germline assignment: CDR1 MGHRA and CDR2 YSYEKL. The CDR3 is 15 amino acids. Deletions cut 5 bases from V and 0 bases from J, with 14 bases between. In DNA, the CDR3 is TGCGCCAGCAGCTTAGTAACGGGAAGCTCCTACGAGCAGTACTTC. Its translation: CASSLVTGSSYEQYF.

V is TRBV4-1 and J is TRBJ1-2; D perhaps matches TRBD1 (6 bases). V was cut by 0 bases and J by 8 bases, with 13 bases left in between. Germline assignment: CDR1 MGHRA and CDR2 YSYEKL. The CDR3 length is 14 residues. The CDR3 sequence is CASSQDTGGRGYTF. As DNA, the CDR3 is TGCGCCAGCAGCCAAGATACCGGGGGCCGCGGCTACACCTTC.

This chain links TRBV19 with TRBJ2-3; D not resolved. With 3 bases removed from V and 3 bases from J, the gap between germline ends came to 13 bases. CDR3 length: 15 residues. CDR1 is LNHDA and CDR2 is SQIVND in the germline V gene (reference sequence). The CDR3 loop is CASSIAPSSTDTQYF. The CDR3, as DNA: TGTGCCAGTAGTATCGCACCGAGCAGTACAGATACGCAGTATTTT.

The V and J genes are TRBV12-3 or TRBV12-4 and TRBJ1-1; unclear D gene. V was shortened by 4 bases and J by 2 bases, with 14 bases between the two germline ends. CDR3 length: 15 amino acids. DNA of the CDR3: TGTGCCAGCAGTTCAGAAAGGGTTATAAACACTGAAGCTTTCTTT. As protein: CASSSERVINTEAFF.

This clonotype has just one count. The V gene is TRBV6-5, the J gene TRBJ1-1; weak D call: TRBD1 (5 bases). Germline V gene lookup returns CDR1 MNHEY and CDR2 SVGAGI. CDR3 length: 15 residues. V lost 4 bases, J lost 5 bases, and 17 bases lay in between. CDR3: CASSSLGGDNTEAFF. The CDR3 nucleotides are TGTGCCAGCAGTTCTTTGGGGGGAGATAATACTGAAGCTTTCTTT.

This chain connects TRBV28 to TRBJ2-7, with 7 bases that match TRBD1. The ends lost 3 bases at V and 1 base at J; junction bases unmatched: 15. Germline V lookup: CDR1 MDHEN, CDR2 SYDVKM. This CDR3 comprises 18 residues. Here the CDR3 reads CASSFLYSGTVFSYEQYF. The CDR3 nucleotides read TGTGCCAGCAGTTTCCTTTATTCCGGGACAGTGTTTTCCTACGAGCAGTACTTC.

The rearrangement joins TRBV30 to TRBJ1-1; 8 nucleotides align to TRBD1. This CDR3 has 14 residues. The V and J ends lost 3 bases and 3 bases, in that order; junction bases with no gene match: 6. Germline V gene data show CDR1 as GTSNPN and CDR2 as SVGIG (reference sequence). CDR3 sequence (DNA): TGTGCCTGGAGGGCAGGGGGCTTTGACACTGAAGCTTTCTTT. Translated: CAWRAGGFDTEAFF.